These 22 T cell receptor beta chains were sequenced from one sample in a study of blood T cell repertoires in COVID-19. Measured with immunoSEQ multiplex PCR; TCRdb has only the in-frame clones, and not every one. Of fewer than 250,000 clones in the sample, approximately 84% are singletons; the top ten hold 5.1%. Sequenced: peripheral blood. Every receptor here comes from a woman aged 70-85 years with active or convalescent COVID-19.

V usage is TRBV7-9 and J usage is TRBJ2-5; 8 nucleotides line up with TRBD1. Losses at the gene ends were 5 bases for V and 2 bases for J; bases not matched to a gene: 4. From germline, CDR1 is SEHNR and CDR2 FQNEAQ (reference sequence). CDR3 length: 14 residues. The CDR3: CASSPRQGQETQYF. CDR3 nucleotide sequence: TGTGCCAGCAGCCCCCGACAGGGGCAAGAGACCCAGTACTTC. Full variable domain (rest looked up from reference TRBV7-9 and TRBJ2-5): DTGVSQNPRHKITKRGQNVTFRCDPISEHNRLYWYRQTLGQGPEFLTYFQNEAQLEKSRLLSDRFSAERPKGSFSTLEIQRTEQGDSAMYLCASSPRQGQETQYFGPGTRLLVL.

This clone appeared a single time. V is TRBV11-3 and J is TRBJ2-5; 7 bases align to TRBD1. Germline V CDR1 and CDR2: SGHNT, YENEEA. The CDR3 sequence is 15 residues long. The ends lost 3 bases at V and 0 bases at J; junction bases unmatched: 4. CDR3 protein: CASSFRDSDQETQYF. The CDR3, as DNA: TGTGCCAGCAGCTTCCGGGACAGCGACCAAGAGACCCAGTACTTC.

CDR3 DNA: TGCGCCAGCAGCGTTCGGGGGAGCGGGGAGCTGTTTTTT. This sequence encodes CASSVRGSGELFF. The V and J genes are TRBV5-1 and TRBJ2-2; possible D gene TRBD2, 6 bases. The V gene's germline CDR1 is SGHRS and CDR2 YFSETQ. CDR3 length equals 13 residues. V was pared by 4 bases and J by 7 bases, with 11 bases between.

This clone was recorded only once. The chain uses TRBV30 and TRBJ1-1; 8 bases are shared with TRBD1. Per the germline V gene, CDR1 is GTSNPN and CDR2 is SVGIG (reference sequence). The CDR3 runs to 14 residues. V was pared by 2 bases and J by 0 bases, with 2 bases of the junction left unmatched. The CDR3 here is CAWSMTGVNTEAFF. CDR3 nucleotide sequence: TGTGCCTGGAGTATGACAGGGGTGAACACTGAAGCTTTCTTT.

The chain couples TRBV28 to TRBJ2-5; the D gene is possibly TRBD2 (7 bases). The CDR3 covers 14 residues. Germline V gene data show CDR1 as MDHEN and CDR2 as SYDVKM. V was clipped by 6 bases and J by 4 bases, with 15 bases between them. The CDR3 protein is CASSLGGGGETQYF. CDR3 nucleotide sequence: TGTGCCAGCAGCCTGGGAGGGGGGGGAGAGACCCAGTACTTC.

This clone was detected only a few times. This chain joins TRBV7-9 and TRBJ2-1; the D is unclear. CDR1 is SEHNR and CDR2 is FQNEAQ in the germline V gene (reference sequence). The CDR3 loop spans 14 amino acids. V was cut by 5 bases and J by 0 bases, with 8 bases left in between. The DNA for the CDR3 is TGTGCCAGCAGCGTGTCCCTCTCCTACAATGAGCAGTTCTTC. It yields the protein CASSVSLSYNEQFF.

J is TRBJ2-2 and V is TRBV29-1; TRBD2 matches 15 bases. The germline V gene has CDR1 SQVTM and CDR2 ANQGSEA. V was pared by 7 bases and J by 4 bases, with 13 bases of the junction left unmatched. The CDR3 extends over 18 amino acids. The CDR3 sequence: CSEILGTSGRRCTGELFF. The CDR3 nucleotides read TGCAGCGAGATCCTTGGGACTAGCGGGAGGAGGTGCACCGGGGAGCTGTTTTTT.

The chain links TRBV10-3 to TRBJ2-5; 10 bases fit TRBD2. This CDR3 contains 14 residues. V lost 8 bases to trimming and J lost 4 bases; unmatched junction nucleotides: 7. Looked up from germline, CDR1 is ENHRY and CDR2 is SYGVKD. In DNA form, the CDR3 reads TGTGCCATCGGAGAGCGGGAGGGCCCAGAGACCCAGTACTTC. This encodes CAIGEREGPETQYF.

The rearrangement joins TRBV18 to TRBJ1-1, with D perhaps TRBD1 (5 bases). V was cut by 6 bases and J by 7 bases, with 18 bases left in between. This CDR3 comprises 14 residues. Germline V lookup: CDR1 KGHSH, CDR2 LQKENI. This CDR3 reads CASSPLAGGNEAFF. Here the CDR3 DNA reads TGTGCCAGCTCGCCCTTGGCGGGGGGGAATGAAGCTTTCTTT.

A remark on this clone: The same CDR3 arises from other DNA sequences in this sample as well. CDR3 bases: TGTGCCAGCAGTTCCCCCAGGGGGCTTGGCTACACCTTC. Its translation is CASSSPRGLGYTF. The rearrangement links TRBV28 to TRBJ1-2; 8 bases match TRBD1. Looked up from germline, CDR1 is MDHEN and CDR2 is SYDVKM. The CDR3 is made up of 13 amino acids. Trimming took 4 bases from V and 7 from J; bases not matched to a gene: 5.

The chain couples TRBV27 to TRBJ2-5, with 12 positions matching TRBD2. This CDR3 has 16 residues. V gave up 2 bases and J gave up 4 bases; unmatched junction bases: 5. Germline-derived CDR1 and CDR2 are MNHEY and SMNVEV (reference sequence). CDR3 residues: CASSLRGLAGRETQYF. CDR3 nucleotides: TGTGCCAGCAGTTTACGAGGACTAGCGGGACGAGAGACCCAGTACTTC.

The V call is TRBV18, the J call TRBJ1-3; tentatively, D is TRBD1 (5 bases). Between the trimmed V and J ends, which lost 3 bases and 1 base, there was a span of 10 bases. Germline CDR1 KGHSH, CDR2 LQKENI. The CDR3 covers 15 residues. CDR3 sequence: CASSPRQRSGNTIYF. DNA for the CDR3: TGTGCCAGCTCACCGCGACAGCGTTCTGGAAACACCATATATTTT.

The chain is built from TRBV19 and TRBJ2-7; weak D call: TRBD1 (5 bases). Trimming removed 5 bases at V and 5 bases at J, with 19 bases between. The length of the CDR3 is 15 residues. Germline-derived CDR1 and CDR2 are LNHDA and SQIVND (reference sequence). CDR3 protein: CASSPDIGQRNEQYF. Here the CDR3 DNA reads TGTGCCAGTAGTCCTGATATTGGACAAAGGAACGAGCAGTACTTC.

Written as DNA, the CDR3 is TGCGCCAGCAGCACAGATGCCAGGGGCCTCGGCTACGAGCAGTACTTC. This encodes CASSTDARGLGYEQYF. The gene calls are TRBV5-1 and TRBJ2-7; a possible D gene is TRBD1 (6 bases). The germline V gene encodes CDR1 SGHRS and CDR2 YFSETQ. V shed 4 bases and J shed 3 bases, with 20 bases lying between them. The CDR3 consists of 16 residues.

The rearrangement links TRBV5-1 to TRBJ2-2; D is possibly TRBD2 (6 bases). Deletions cut 1 base from V and 4 bases from J, with 8 bases between. The germline V gene encodes CDR1 SGHRS and CDR2 YFSETQ. The CDR3 totals 14 residues. CDR3 sequence: CASSLTGATGELFF. As DNA, the CDR3 is TGCGCCAGCAGCTTGACGGGAGCCACCGGGGAGCTGTTTTTT.

This clone showed up just a few times. The J gene is TRBJ2-5, the V gene TRBV24-1; TRBD1 matches at 10 bases. Trimming took 3 bases from V and 3 from J; bases not matched to a gene: 6. CDR3 length: 16 residues. CDR1 KGHDR and CDR2 SFDVKD come from the germline V gene. In DNA form, the CDR3 reads TGTGCCACCAGTGATATTGGGACAGGGGAAAAAGAGACCCAGTACTTC. It specifies CATSDIGTGEKETQYF.

This rearrangement joins TRBV5-1 to TRBJ2-6; 10 nucleotides align to TRBD1. This CDR3 has 19 residues. Germline-derived CDR1 and CDR2 are SGHRS and YFSETQ. V shed 0 bases, J shed 0 bases, and the junction held 6 bases outside the gene matches. In nucleotides, the CDR3 is TGCGCCAGCAGCTTGGGCACCGGGACAGGGGTCTCTGGGGCCAACGTCCTGACTTTC. Its protein product is CASSLGTGTGVSGANVLTF.

This clone was picked up one time. The rearrangement links TRBV5-4 to TRBJ1-2, with 8 bases lining up with TRBD1. The germline V gene has CDR1 SGHNT and CDR2 YYREEE (reference sequence). With V trimmed by 0 bases and J by 5 bases, 6 bases remained unmatched. The CDR3 is 15 amino acids. For the CDR3, the DNA is TGTGCCAGCAGCTTGGCAGGGGGCGTCGGGTATGGCTACACCTTC. It encodes CASSLAGGVGYGYTF. The full variable domain, with the rest looked up from reference TRBV5-4 and TRBJ1-2, is ETGVTQSPTHLIKTRGQQVTLRCSSQSGHNTVSWYQQALGQGPQFIFQYYREEENGRGNFPPRFSGLQFPNYSSELNVNALELDDSALYLCASSLAGGVGYGYTFGSGTRLTVV.

The chain links TRBV30 to TRBJ2-7, with 7 bases lining up with TRBD1. The germline CDR1 and CDR2 sequences are GTSNPN and SVGIG (reference sequence). The V segment lost 8 bases and the J segment 0 bases; nucleotides outside the gene matches: 10. This CDR3 contains 14 residues. CDR3 nucleotides: TGTGCCCTTTCTGGGACAGTCCTCTCCTACGAGCAGTACTTC. It specifies CALSGTVLSYEQYF.

The chain links TRBV19 to TRBJ1-6; the D is unclear. This CDR3 spans 15 amino acids. Germline CDR1 reads LNHDA; CDR2 reads SQIVND (reference sequence). V was trimmed by 8 bases and J by 0 bases, leaving 11 bases between them. DNA of the CDR3: TGTGCCAGTTCGTTAGCGAGCTCCTATAATTCACCCCTCCACTTT. Residues: CASSLASSYNSPLHF.

A remark on this clone: Other DNA sequences in this specimen translate into the identical CDR3. This chain joins TRBV19 and TRBJ1-5; D is possibly TRBD1 (6 bases). This CDR3 comprises 16 residues. The V gene lost 3 bases and the J gene lost 3 bases, with 15 bases spanning the gap. The V gene's germline CDR1 is LNHDA and CDR2 SQIVND (reference sequence). CDR3 in DNA: TGTGCCAGTAGTATTGAGGGCAGGGGTAACAATCAGCCCCAGCATTTT. Its protein is CASSIEGRGNNQPQHF.

This clone was seen only once. The chain carries TRBV9 and TRBJ2-1; 8 positions match TRBD2. The germline CDR1 and CDR2 sequences are SGDLS and YYNGEE. This CDR3 spans 16 amino acids. J gave up 7 bases and V 1 base, and 10 bases lay outside the gene matches. Here the CDR3 reads CASSVITGRAGNEQFF. The CDR3 coding sequence is TGTGCCAGCAGCGTAATTACCGGGAGGGCGGGGAATGAGCAGTTCTTC.